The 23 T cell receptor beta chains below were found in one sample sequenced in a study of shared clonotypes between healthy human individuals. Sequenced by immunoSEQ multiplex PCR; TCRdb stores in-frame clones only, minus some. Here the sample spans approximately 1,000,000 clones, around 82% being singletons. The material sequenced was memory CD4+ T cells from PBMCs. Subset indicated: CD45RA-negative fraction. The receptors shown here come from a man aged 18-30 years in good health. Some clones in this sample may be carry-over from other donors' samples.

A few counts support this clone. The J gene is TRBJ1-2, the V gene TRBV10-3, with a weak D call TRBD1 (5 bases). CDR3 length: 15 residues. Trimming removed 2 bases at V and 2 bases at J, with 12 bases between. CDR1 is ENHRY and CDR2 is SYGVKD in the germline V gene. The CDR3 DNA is TGTGCCATCAGTGAGGGGGAGGGGCGAAACTATGGCTACACCTTC. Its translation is CAISEGEGRNYGYTF.

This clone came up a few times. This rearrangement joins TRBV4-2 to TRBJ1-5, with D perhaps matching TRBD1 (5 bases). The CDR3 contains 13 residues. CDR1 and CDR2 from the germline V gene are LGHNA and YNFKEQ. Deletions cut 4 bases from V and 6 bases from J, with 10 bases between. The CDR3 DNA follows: TGTGCCAGCAGCCCGGACCAGGGTCAGCCCCAGCATTTT. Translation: CASSPDQGQPQHF.

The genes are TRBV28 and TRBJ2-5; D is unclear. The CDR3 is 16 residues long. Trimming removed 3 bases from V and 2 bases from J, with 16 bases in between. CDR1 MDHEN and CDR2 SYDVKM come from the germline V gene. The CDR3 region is CASSFSFVAQQETQYF. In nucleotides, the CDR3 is TGTGCCAGCAGTTTTTCTTTTGTGGCGCAGCAAGAGACCCAGTACTTC.

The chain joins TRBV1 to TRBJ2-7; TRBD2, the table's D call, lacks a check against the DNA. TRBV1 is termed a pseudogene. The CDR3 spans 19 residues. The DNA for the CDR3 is TGCACCAGCAGCCCGTGCGGGACTAGCGGGCCCCTATCGAAAATCGAGCAGTACTTC. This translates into CTSSPCGTSGPLSKIEQYF.

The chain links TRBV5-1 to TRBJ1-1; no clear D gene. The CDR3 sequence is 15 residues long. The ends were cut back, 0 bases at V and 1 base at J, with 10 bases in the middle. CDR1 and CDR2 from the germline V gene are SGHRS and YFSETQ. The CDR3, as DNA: TGCGCCAGCAGCTTGGAGCGGCAGCCGAACACTGAAGCTTTCTTT. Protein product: CASSLERQPNTEAFF.

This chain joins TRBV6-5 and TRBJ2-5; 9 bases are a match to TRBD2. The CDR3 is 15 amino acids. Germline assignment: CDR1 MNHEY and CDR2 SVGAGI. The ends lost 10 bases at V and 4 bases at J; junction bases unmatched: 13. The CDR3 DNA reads TGTGCCACACAAAGCCGGACTAGCGTTCCAGAGACCCAGTACTTC. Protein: CATQSRTSVPETQYF.

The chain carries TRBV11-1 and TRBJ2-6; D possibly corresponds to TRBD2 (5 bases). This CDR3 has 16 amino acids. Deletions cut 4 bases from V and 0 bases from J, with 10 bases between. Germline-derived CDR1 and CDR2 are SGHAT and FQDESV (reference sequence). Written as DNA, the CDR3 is TGTGCCAGCAGCTCCGGACTGAACTCTGGGGCCAACGTCCTGACTTTC. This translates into CASSSGLNSGANVLTF.

The CDR3 coding sequence is TGTGCCAGCAGCTCCGATGACTTAGGGCACAATGAGCAGTTCTTC. Its translation: CASSSDDLGHNEQFF. V is TRBV5-4 and J is TRBJ2-1; D call uncertain. This CDR3 is built from 15 residues. Germline loops: CDR1 SGHNT, CDR2 YYREEE (reference sequence). Between the trimmed V and J ends, which lost 3 bases and 5 bases, there was a span of 15 bases.

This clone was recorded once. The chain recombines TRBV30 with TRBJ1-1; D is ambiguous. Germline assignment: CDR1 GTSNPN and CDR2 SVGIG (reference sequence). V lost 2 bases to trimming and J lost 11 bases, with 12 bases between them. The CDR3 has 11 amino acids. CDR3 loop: CAWSNSGEAFF. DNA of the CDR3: TGTGCCTGGAGTAATTCCGGGGAGGCTTTCTTT.

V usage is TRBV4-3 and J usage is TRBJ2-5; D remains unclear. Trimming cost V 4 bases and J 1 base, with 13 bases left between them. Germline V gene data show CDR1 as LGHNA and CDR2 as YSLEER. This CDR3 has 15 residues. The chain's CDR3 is CASSPEVGFQETQYF. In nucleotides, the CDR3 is TGCGCCAGCAGCCCCGAGGTAGGGTTCCAAGAGACCCAGTACTTC.

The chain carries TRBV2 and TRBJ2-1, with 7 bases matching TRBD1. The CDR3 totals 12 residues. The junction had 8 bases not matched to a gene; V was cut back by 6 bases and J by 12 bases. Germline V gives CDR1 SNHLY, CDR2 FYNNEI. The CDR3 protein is CASSPGQYGQFF. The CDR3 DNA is TGTGCCAGCAGCCCGGGACAGTATGGGCAGTTCTTC.

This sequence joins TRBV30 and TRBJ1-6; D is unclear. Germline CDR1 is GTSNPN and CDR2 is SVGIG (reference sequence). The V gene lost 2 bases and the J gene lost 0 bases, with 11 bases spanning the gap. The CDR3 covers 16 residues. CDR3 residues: CAWSQQVGSYNSPLHF. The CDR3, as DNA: TGTGCCTGGAGTCAGCAAGTAGGCTCCTATAATTCACCCCTCCACTTT.

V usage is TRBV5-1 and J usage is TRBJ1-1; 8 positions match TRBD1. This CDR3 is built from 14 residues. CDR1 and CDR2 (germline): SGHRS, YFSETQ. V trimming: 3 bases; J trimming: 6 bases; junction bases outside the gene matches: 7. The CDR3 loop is CASSWQGADAEAFF. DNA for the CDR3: TGCGCCAGCAGCTGGCAGGGGGCTGACGCTGAAGCTTTCTTT.

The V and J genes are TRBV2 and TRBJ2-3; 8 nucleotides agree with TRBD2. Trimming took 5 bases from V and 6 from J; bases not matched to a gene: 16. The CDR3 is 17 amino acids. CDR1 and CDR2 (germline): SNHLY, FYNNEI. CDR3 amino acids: CASSTGTRFEGGDTQYF. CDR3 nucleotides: TGTGCCAGCAGTACCGGGACTAGGTTTGAGGGGGGTGATACGCAGTATTTT.

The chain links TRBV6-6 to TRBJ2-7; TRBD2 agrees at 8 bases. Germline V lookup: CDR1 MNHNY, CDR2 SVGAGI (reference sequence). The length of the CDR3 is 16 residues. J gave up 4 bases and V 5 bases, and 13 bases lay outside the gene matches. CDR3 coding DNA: TGTGCCAGCAGTAGGGATAGCGGGAACCTGGGGTACGAGCAGTACTTC. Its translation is CASSRDSGNLGYEQYF.

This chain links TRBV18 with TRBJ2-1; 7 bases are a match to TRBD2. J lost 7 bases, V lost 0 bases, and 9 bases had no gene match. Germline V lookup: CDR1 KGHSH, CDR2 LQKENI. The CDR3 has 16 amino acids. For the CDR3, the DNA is TGTGCCAGCTCACCACCTGGCGGGAGAGTAGATAATGAGCAGTTCTTC. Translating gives CASSPPGGRVDNEQFF.

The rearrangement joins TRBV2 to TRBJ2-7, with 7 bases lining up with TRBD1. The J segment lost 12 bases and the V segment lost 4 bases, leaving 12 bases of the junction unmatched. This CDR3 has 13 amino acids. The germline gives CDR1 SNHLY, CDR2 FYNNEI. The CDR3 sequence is CASSVETGLFPYF. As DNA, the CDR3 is TGTGCCAGCAGTGTGGAGACAGGGCTCTTTCCGTACTTC.

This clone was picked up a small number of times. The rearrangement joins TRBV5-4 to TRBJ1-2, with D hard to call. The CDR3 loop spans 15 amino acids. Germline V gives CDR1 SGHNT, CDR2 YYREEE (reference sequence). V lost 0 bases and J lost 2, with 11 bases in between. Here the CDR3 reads CASSLVTEPNYGYTF. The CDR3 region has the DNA TGTGCCAGCAGCTTGGTTACAGAACCGAACTATGGCTACACCTTC.

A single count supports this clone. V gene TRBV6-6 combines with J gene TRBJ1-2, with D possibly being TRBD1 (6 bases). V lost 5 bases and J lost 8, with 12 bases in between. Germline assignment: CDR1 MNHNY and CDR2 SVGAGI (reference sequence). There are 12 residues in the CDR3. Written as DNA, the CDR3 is TGTGCCAGCAGTGTCAACAGGGTGGGCTACACCTTC. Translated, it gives CASSVNRVGYTF.

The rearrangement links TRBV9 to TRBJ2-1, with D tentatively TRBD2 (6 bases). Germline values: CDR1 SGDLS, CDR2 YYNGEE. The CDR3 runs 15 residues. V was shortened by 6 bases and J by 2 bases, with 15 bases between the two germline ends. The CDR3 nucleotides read TGTGCCAGCACCTCACTGGCGGGAACCTACAATGAGCAGTTCTTC. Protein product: CASTSLAGTYNEQFF.

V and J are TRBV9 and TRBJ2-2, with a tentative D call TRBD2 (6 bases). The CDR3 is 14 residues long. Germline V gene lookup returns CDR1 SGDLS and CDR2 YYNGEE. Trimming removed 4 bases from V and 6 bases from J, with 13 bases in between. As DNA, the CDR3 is TGTGCCAGCAGCCTAGCGACCGCTGCCGGGGAGCTGTTTTTT. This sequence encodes CASSLATAAGELFF.

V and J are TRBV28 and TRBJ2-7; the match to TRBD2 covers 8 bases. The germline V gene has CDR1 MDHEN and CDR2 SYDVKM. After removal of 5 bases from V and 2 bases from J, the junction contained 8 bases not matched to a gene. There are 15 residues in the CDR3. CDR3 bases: TGTGCCAGCAGTAAAGCCGGGACTAGGACCTACGAGCAGTACTTC. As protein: CASSKAGTRTYEQYF.

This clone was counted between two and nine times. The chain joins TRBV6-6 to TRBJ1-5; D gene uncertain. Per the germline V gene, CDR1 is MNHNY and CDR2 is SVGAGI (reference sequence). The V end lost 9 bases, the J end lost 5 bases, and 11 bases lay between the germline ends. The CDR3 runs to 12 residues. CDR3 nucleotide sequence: TGTGCCAGTTACGACTTGGATCAGCCCCAGCATTTT. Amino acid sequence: CASYDLDQPQHF.